This T cell receptor beta chain was retrieved from a study of cytomegalovirus exposure and HLA in healthy donors. The PCR ran on 60 Vbeta and 13 Jbeta primers. Some clones are missing from TCRdb's copy, which holds only in-frame ones; the method was immunoSEQ multiplex PCR. The sample consists of roughly 150,000 clones, around 82% of them appearing once. The V gene lost 3 bases and the J gene lost 3 bases, with 14 bases spanning the gap. From germline, CDR1 is MGHDK and CDR2 SYGVNS. This CDR3 is 15 amino acids long. Study-wide points: Reported performance of the classifier showed diagnosis of cytomegalovirus status with high specificity and sensitivity.

This clone has a handful of counts. The antigen remains unidentified. The gene calls are TRBV25-1 and TRBJ1-1, with D possibly matching TRBD1 (5 bases). Sequencing input: PBMCs. The receptor's source is a woman between 50 and 59 years old in good health and CMV-seropositive. CDR3 sequence: CASSDDGGGDTEAFF. In DNA form, the CDR3 reads TGTGCCAGCAGTGACGATGGAGGAGGGGACACTGAAGCTTTCTTT.